This T cell receptor beta chain is from a study of blood T cell repertoires in COVID-19. Across the study: The origin of the acute and convalescent COVID-19 samples was the United States, Italy and Spain. The cDNA or gDNA used as material had been derived from T cells, B-cell-depleted T cells, or PBMCs.

V lost 3 bases, J lost 8 bases, and 7 bases lay in between. The CDR3 totals 11 residues. Germline V gene sequence: CDR1 SGHAT, CDR2 FQNNGV. Per the original data handling: Amplification of reference gene primers was used by the study to estimate nucleated cell counts. Produced via immunoSEQ multiplex PCR; TCRdb's table is partial and in-frame only. The V and J calls and clone size were taken over from that table, and D and trimming were inferred from the DNA. The repertoire holds hundreds of thousands of clones, with about 81% as singletons. The gene calls are TRBV11-2 and TRBJ1-2; D not certain. The sequence derives from a woman aged 55 to 70 with active or convalescent COVID-19. The specimen was peripheral blood. The CDR3 sequence: CASSLGGGYTF. Written as DNA, the CDR3 is TGTGCCAGCAGCTTGGGCGGGGGCTACACCTTC.